A selection of T cell receptor beta chains follows, all from one sample in a study of identical twins. TCRdb analysed the 5' RACE reads with MiXCR anew, one entry per CDR3 protein. Of 690,000 or so distinct CDR3 sequences listed, around 5.7% are singletons. Sequencing input: naive T cells sorted from blood. The receptors shown here come from a man between 18 and 29 years old in good health. Both conserved end residues are part of each CDR3. A D gene is named only where the DNA matches it firmly. The size field is filled for only some rows; it gives once, few, many or a size class.

j_gene: TRBJ2-7
abundance: many
v_gene: TRBV4-3
d_gene: NA
CDR3aa: CASSQDGTLYEQYF
CDR3nt: TGCGCCAGCAGCCAAGATGGCACCCTCTACGAGCAGTACTTC

j_gene: TRBJ2-1
abundance: many
v_gene: TRBV20-1
d_gene: TRBD2
CDR3aa: CSVQRETYNEQFF
CDR3nt: TGCAGTGTCCAGCGGGAGACCTACAATGAGCAGTTCTTC

j_gene: TRBJ2-5
abundance: few
v_gene: TRBV27
d_gene: TRBD2
CDR3aa: CASSSLAGGPWETQYF
CDR3nt: TGTGCCAGCAGTTCGCTAGCGGGAGGGCCTTGGGAGACCCAGTACTTC

j_gene: TRBJ2-1
abundance: few
v_gene: TRBV7-8
d_gene: NA
CDR3aa: CASSPIISSPSSYNEQFF
CDR3nt: TGTGCCAGCAGCCCCATTATAAGCTCTCCAAGCTCCTACAATGAGCAGTTCTTC

j_gene: TRBJ2-1
abundance: many
v_gene: TRBV4-1
d_gene: NA
CDR3aa: CASSQEGSNEQFF
CDR3nt: TGCGCCAGCAGCCAAGAAGGTAGTAATGAGCAGTTCTTC

j_gene: TRBJ1-2
abundance: few
v_gene: TRBV30
d_gene: NA
CDR3aa: CAQRKGGYTF
CDR3nt: TGTGCCCAGAGGAAAGGCGGCTACACCTTC

j_gene: TRBJ1-6
abundance: many
v_gene: TRBV9
d_gene: NA
CDR3aa: CASSVDPSSYNSPLHF
CDR3nt: TGTGCCAGCAGCGTAGATCCTAGCTCCTATAATTCACCCCTCCACTTT

j_gene: TRBJ2-1
abundance: many
v_gene: TRBV30
d_gene: NA
CDR3aa: CAWSVPVNEQFF
CDR3nt: TGTGCCTGGAGTGTACCCGTTAATGAGCAGTTCTTC

j_gene: TRBJ2-3
abundance: NA
v_gene: TRBV7-2
d_gene: NA
CDR3aa: CASSLIGSSTDTQYF
CDR3nt: TGTGCCAGCAGCTTAATTGGCAGTAGCACAGATACGCAGTATTTT

j_gene: TRBJ2-2
abundance: many
v_gene: TRBV12-3/TRBV12-4
d_gene: NA
CDR3aa: CAKKDFVTPGELFF
CDR3nt: TGTGCCAAAAAGGACTTTGTCACACCGGGGGAGCTGTTTTTT

j_gene: TRBJ1-5
abundance: few
v_gene: TRBV12-5
d_gene: TRBD1
CDR3aa: CASGRGTDPGQPQHF
CDR3nt: TGTGCTAGTGGTCGCGGGACAGATCCTGGTCAGCCCCAGCATTTT

j_gene: TRBJ1-3
abundance: many
v_gene: TRBV7-9
d_gene: NA
CDR3aa: CASNPLGSSSGNTIYF
CDR3nt: TGTGCCAGTAACCCCCTGGGATCCTCCTCTGGAAACACCATATATTTT

j_gene: TRBJ1-4
abundance: many
v_gene: TRBV20-1
d_gene: NA
CDR3aa: CSASRGGDEKLFF
CDR3nt: TGCAGTGCTAGTCGGGGGGGAGATGAAAAACTGTTTTTT

j_gene: TRBJ2-2
abundance: many
v_gene: TRBV29-1
d_gene: NA
CDR3aa: CSVRQTNTGELFF
CDR3nt: TGCAGCGTTAGGCAGACGAACACCGGGGAGCTGTTTTTT

j_gene: TRBJ2-7
abundance: NA
v_gene: TRBV24-1
d_gene: TRBD2
CDR3aa: CATSQTIGTSGTYEQYF
CDR3nt: TGTGCCACTAGCCAGACGATTGGGACTAGCGGGACCTACGAGCAGTACTTC

j_gene: TRBJ2-1
abundance: many
v_gene: TRBV7-9
d_gene: NA
CDR3aa: CASDLGSIDEQFF
CDR3nt: TGTGCCAGCGATTTGGGGTCGATAGATGAGCAGTTCTTC

j_gene: TRBJ2-2
abundance: few
v_gene: TRBV6-1
d_gene: TRBD2
CDR3aa: CASRPGLAGGHTGELFF
CDR3nt: TGTGCCAGCCGCCCGGGACTAGCGGGAGGACACACCGGGGAGCTGTTTTTT

j_gene: TRBJ2-7
abundance: many
v_gene: TRBV7-9
d_gene: NA
CDR3aa: CASSLVTVEQYF
CDR3nt: TGTGCCAGCAGCTTGGTTACCGTCGAGCAGTACTTC

j_gene: TRBJ2-2
abundance: few
v_gene: TRBV19
d_gene: TRBD1
CDR3aa: CASTRLQGLFPTGELFF
CDR3nt: TGTGCCAGTACCCGTCTACAGGGGCTCTTTCCGACCGGGGAGCTGTTTTTT

j_gene: TRBJ2-3
abundance: few
v_gene: TRBV25-1
d_gene: TRBD1
CDR3aa: CASSGTGTGHTDTQYF
CDR3nt: TGTGCCAGCAGTGGGACCGGGACAGGACACACAGATACGCAGTATTTT

j_gene: TRBJ1-1
abundance: NA
v_gene: TRBV5-1
d_gene: NA
CDR3aa: CASSLSGRVRNTEAFF
CDR3nt: TGCGCCAGCAGCTTATCGGGAAGGGTGAGGAATACTGAAGCTTTCTTT

j_gene: TRBJ2-2
abundance: few
v_gene: TRBV5-4
d_gene: TRBD2
CDR3aa: CASSSWTSGVGELFF
CDR3nt: TGTGCCAGCAGCAGTTGGACTAGCGGGGTCGGGGAGCTGTTTTTT

j_gene: TRBJ2-1
abundance: many
v_gene: TRBV12-3/TRBV12-4
d_gene: TRBD2
CDR3aa: CASSPTGGGRVIREQFF
CDR3nt: TGTGCCAGCAGTCCAACTGGGGGCGGGAGGGTGATTAGGGAGCAGTTCTTC

j_gene: TRBJ2-1
abundance: NA
v_gene: TRBV4-2
d_gene: NA
CDR3aa: CASSQGQTQFF
CDR3nt: TGTGCCAGCAGCCAAGGTCAGACGCAGTTCTTC

j_gene: TRBJ2-5
abundance: NA
v_gene: TRBV27
d_gene: NA
CDR3aa: CASRTQGNQETQYF
CDR3nt: TGTGCCAGCCGAACTCAGGGGAACCAAGAGACCCAGTACTTC

j_gene: TRBJ2-1
abundance: few
v_gene: TRBV4-1
d_gene: NA
CDR3aa: CASSQVTRHSYNEQFF
CDR3nt: TGCGCCAGCAGCCAAGTTACGCGACACTCCTACAATGAGCAGTTCTTC

j_gene: TRBJ2-7
abundance: many
v_gene: TRBV9
d_gene: TRBD1
CDR3aa: CASSVGLWDRGPYEQYF
CDR3nt: TGTGCCAGCAGCGTAGGTTTATGGGACAGGGGTCCCTACGAGCAGTACTTC

j_gene: TRBJ2-1
abundance: many
v_gene: TRBV6-2/TRBV6-3
d_gene: NA
CDR3aa: CASSYGGEQFF
CDR3nt: TGTGCCAGCAGTTACGGGGGTGAGCAGTTCTTC

j_gene: TRBJ1-5
abundance: many
v_gene: TRBV20-1
d_gene: NA
CDR3aa: CSARPERGSNQPQHF
CDR3nt: TGCAGTGCTCGCCCTGAGAGGGGAAGCAATCAGCCCCAGCATTTT

j_gene: TRBJ2-1
abundance: few
v_gene: TRBV20-1
d_gene: TRBD2
CDR3aa: CSARDALAGGGDEQFF
CDR3nt: TGCAGTGCTAGAGATGCACTAGCGGGAGGTGGAGATGAGCAGTTCTTC

j_gene: TRBJ2-5
abundance: many
v_gene: TRBV5-1
d_gene: TRBD1
CDR3aa: CASSLRQGTETQYF
CDR3nt: TGCGCCAGCAGCCTTAGACAGGGTACAGAGACCCAGTACTTC

j_gene: TRBJ1-6
abundance: few
v_gene: TRBV12-3/TRBV12-4
d_gene: TRBD1
CDR3aa: CASSLVAGGSPLHF
CDR3nt: TGTGCCAGCAGTTTAGTGGCAGGGGGGTCACCCCTCCACTTT

j_gene: TRBJ1-2
abundance: NA
v_gene: TRBV12-3/TRBV12-4
d_gene: NA
CDR3aa: CASSFRGYYGYTF
CDR3nt: TGTGCCAGCAGCTTCAGGGGTTACTATGGCTACACCTTC

j_gene: TRBJ2-3
abundance: many
v_gene: TRBV27
d_gene: NA
CDR3aa: CASSLYGRRDTQYF
CDR3nt: TGTGCCAGCAGTTTATACGGGAGAAGAGATACGCAGTATTTT

j_gene: TRBJ2-5
abundance: few
v_gene: TRBV20-1
d_gene: NA
CDR3aa: CSAGPAAGGYQETQYF
CDR3nt: TGCAGTGCTGGACCCGCGGCAGGGGGGTACCAAGAGACCCAGTACTTC

j_gene: TRBJ2-5
abundance: NA
v_gene: TRBV5-6
d_gene: TRBD1
CDR3aa: CASSRRDRAETQYF
CDR3nt: TGTGCCAGCAGCCGGCGGGACAGGGCTGAGACCCAGTACTTC

j_gene: TRBJ2-1
abundance: many
v_gene: TRBV2
d_gene: TRBD1
CDR3aa: CASRGTGGVYNEQFF
CDR3nt: TGTGCCAGCAGAGGGACAGGGGGCGTCTACAATGAGCAGTTCTTC

j_gene: TRBJ2-3
abundance: few
v_gene: TRBV7-9
d_gene: NA
CDR3aa: CASSSAFEANADTQYF
CDR3nt: TGTGCCAGCAGCTCCGCTTTTGAGGCCAACGCAGATACGCAGTATTTT

j_gene: TRBJ2-7
abundance: many
v_gene: TRBV7-9
d_gene: NA
CDR3aa: CASSPDSAYEQYF
CDR3nt: TGTGCCAGCAGCCCTGACAGTGCCTACGAGCAGTACTTC

j_gene: TRBJ1-2
abundance: NA
v_gene: TRBV12-3/TRBV12-4
d_gene: TRBD1
CDR3aa: CASSFRQGANYGYTF
CDR3nt: TGTGCCAGCAGTTTTCGGCAGGGGGCTAACTATGGCTACACCTTC

j_gene: TRBJ2-4
abundance: NA
v_gene: TRBV6-1
d_gene: TRBD2
CDR3aa: CASGAGTSVLIQYF
CDR3nt: TGTGCCAGCGGAGCGGGGACTAGTGTTCTCATTCAGTACTTC

j_gene: TRBJ2-7
abundance: NA
v_gene: TRBV9
d_gene: NA
CDR3aa: CASSVEGLPSYEQYF
CDR3nt: TGTGCCAGCAGCGTAGAAGGACTACCATCCTACGAGCAGTACTTC

j_gene: TRBJ1-2
abundance: few
v_gene: TRBV29-1
d_gene: NA
CDR3aa: CSVDHGPPGYTF
CDR3nt: TGCAGCGTTGACCATGGACCACCTGGCTACACCTTC

j_gene: TRBJ1-1
abundance: few
v_gene: TRBV25-1
d_gene: NA
CDR3aa: CASSEIFPQSQAFF
CDR3nt: TGTGCCAGCAGTGAGATATTCCCTCAGTCCCAAGCTTTCTTT

j_gene: TRBJ2-3
abundance: many
v_gene: TRBV12-3/TRBV12-4
d_gene: NA
CDR3aa: CASTSEKFTDTQYF
CDR3nt: TGTGCCAGCACTAGCGAGAAATTCACAGATACGCAGTATTTT

j_gene: TRBJ1-6
abundance: few
v_gene: TRBV29-1
d_gene: NA
CDR3aa: CSAHTGTVGSPLHF
CDR3nt: TGCAGCGCCCATACGGGAACGGTCGGTTCACCCCTCCACTTT

j_gene: TRBJ2-3
abundance: many
v_gene: TRBV12-3/TRBV12-4
d_gene: TRBD2
CDR3aa: CASSLQRETDTQYF
CDR3nt: TGTGCCAGCAGTTTACAGCGGGAGACAGATACGCAGTATTTT

j_gene: TRBJ2-1
abundance: many
v_gene: TRBV11-2
d_gene: NA
CDR3aa: CASSSWEGESEQFF
CDR3nt: TGTGCCAGCAGCTCGTGGGAGGGGGAAAGTGAGCAGTTCTTC

j_gene: TRBJ2-1
abundance: many
v_gene: TRBV7-8
d_gene: NA
CDR3aa: CASSLKVEQFF
CDR3nt: TGTGCCAGCAGCTTAAAGGTGGAGCAGTTCTTC

j_gene: TRBJ1-1
abundance: NA
v_gene: TRBV7-9
d_gene: NA
CDR3aa: CASSLMEGVTEAFF
CDR3nt: TGTGCCAGCAGCTTAATGGAGGGGGTCACTGAAGCTTTCTTT